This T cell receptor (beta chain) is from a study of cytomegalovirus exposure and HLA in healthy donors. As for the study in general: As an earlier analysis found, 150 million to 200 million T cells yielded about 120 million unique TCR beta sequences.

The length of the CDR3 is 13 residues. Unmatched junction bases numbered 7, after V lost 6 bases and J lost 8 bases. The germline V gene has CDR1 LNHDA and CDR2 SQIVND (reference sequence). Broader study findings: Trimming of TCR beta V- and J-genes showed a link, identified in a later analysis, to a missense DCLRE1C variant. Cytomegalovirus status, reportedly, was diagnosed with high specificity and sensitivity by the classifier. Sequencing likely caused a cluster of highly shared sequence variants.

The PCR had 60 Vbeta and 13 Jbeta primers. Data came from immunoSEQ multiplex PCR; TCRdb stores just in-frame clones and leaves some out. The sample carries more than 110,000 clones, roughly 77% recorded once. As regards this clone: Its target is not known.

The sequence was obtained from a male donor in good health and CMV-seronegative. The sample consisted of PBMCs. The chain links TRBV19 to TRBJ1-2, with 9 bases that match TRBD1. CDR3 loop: CASSIQGAEGYTF. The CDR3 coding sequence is TGTGCCAGTAGCATACAGGGGGCAGAAGGCTACACCTTC.